The 16 T cell receptor beta chains below were found in one sample sequenced in a study of blood T cells in healthy people across ages. Primers used in a second PCR of roughly 6 to 11 cycles were a sample-barcoded 5' primer and a J-beta primer mix. One entry per CDR3 protein, called by TCRdb with MiXCR from the 5' RACE reads. The data show roughly 1,000,000 distinct CDR3 sequences, 25% seen once. The sample was also linked to a second study, of T cells of mothers and their children.

Sample: blood. The receptor source for this set is a girl aged 2 to 9 in good health.

The chain employs TRBV29-1 and TRBJ2-1; 9 bases line up with TRBD2. Germline V gene sequence: CDR1 SQVTM, CDR2 ANQGSEA. CDR3 size: 14 residues. Trimming removed 6 bases from V and 8 bases from J; junction bases left unmatched: 11. DNA for the CDR3: TGCAGCGTCCTGGGACTAGCAGGAGGGGATGAGCAGTTCTTC. It is translated as CSVLGLAGGDEQFF.

This clonotype was seen only a few times. The chain has TRBV27 and TRBJ1-1; TRBD1 might be the D (5 bases). In germline, CDR1 is MNHEY, CDR2 SMNVEV (reference sequence). Between the trimmed V and J ends, which lost 7 bases and 5 bases, there was a span of 17 bases. The CDR3 has 14 amino acids. The DNA of the CDR3 is TGTGCCAGCAACCCCCTAGGGGCACGGACTGAAGCTTTCTTT. This sequence encodes CASNPLGARTEAFF.

There are a few counts of this clonotype. The rearrangement uses TRBV7-8 and TRBJ1-3; D may be TRBD1 (5 bases). The V gene lost 10 bases and the J gene lost 4 bases, with 17 bases spanning the gap. From germline, CDR1 is SGHVS and CDR2 FQNEAQ. The CDR3 length is 14 residues. The DNA of the CDR3 is TGTGCCACGACCGAAGGGGTATTAGGAAACACCATATATTTT. Protein product: CATTEGVLGNTIYF.

The chain is built from TRBV10-3 and TRBJ2-7; 7 bases agree with TRBD1. V was clipped by 8 bases and J by 0 bases; unmatched bases: 13. Germline CDR1 reads ENHRY; CDR2 reads SYGVKD. The CDR3 runs 16 residues. In DNA, the CDR3 is TGTGCCATCGGTGGGGCGATCGGGGACAGCTCCTACGAGCAGTACTTC. Protein product: CAIGGAIGDSSYEQYF.

The rearrangement uses TRBV5-6 and TRBJ2-3, with a tentative D call TRBD1 (5 bases). The V end lost 3 bases, the J end lost 2 bases, and 19 bases lay between the germline ends. Germline assignment: CDR1 SGHDT and CDR2 YYEEEE. This CDR3 contains 17 residues. The CDR3 region has the DNA TGTGCCAGCAGCTCGTCTAGGGGCATCGCGGACACAGATACGCAGTATTTT. Its translation is CASSSSRGIADTDTQYF.

The chain links TRBV4-1 to TRBJ2-5; TRBD2 agrees at 7 bases. The assigned J gene may be wrong: the sequence end matches TRBJ2-7 better. CDR1 and CDR2 (germline): MGHRA, YSYEKL. The CDR3 has 15 amino acids. CDR3 in amino acids: CASSHVGLEPREQYF. CDR3 sequence (DNA): TGCGCCAGCAGCCATGTCGGACTAGAACCACGCGAGCAGTACTTC.

The chain uses TRBV29-1 and TRBJ1-1; no definite D call. This CDR3 contains 12 residues. Germline lookup yields CDR1 SQVTM and CDR2 ANQGSEA. Trimming took off 7 bases at V and 1 base at J, with 10 bases between the two ends. The CDR3 bases are TGCAGCGCCCAGACATCGAACACTGAAGCTTTCTTT. It yields the protein CSAQTSNTEAFF.

This clonotype has a single count. The rearrangement joins TRBV3-1 to TRBJ1-6; D ambiguous. Trimming pared 0 bases from V and 7 bases from J, leaving 7 bases between. There are 14 residues in the CDR3. The germline V gene has CDR1 LGHDT and CDR2 YNNKEL (reference sequence). DNA for the CDR3: TGTGCCAGCAGCCAAGACGGACTAAATTCACCCCTCCACTTT. This encodes CASSQDGLNSPLHF. The variable domain in full, completed from reference TRBV3-1 and TRBJ1-6, reads DTAVSQTPKYLVTQMGNDKSIKCEQNLGHDTMYWYKQDSKKFLKIMFSYNNKELIINETVPNRFSPKSPDKAHLNLHINSLELGDSAVYFCASSQDGLNSPLHFGNGTRLTVT.

V usage is TRBV24-1 and J usage is TRBJ2-1, with 10 bases aligning to TRBD1. Trimming took 4 bases from V and 8 from J; bases not matched to a gene: 4. Germline lookup yields CDR1 KGHDR and CDR2 SFDVKD. This CDR3 comprises 14 residues. The CDR3 sequence is CATSEGQGLHEQFF. The CDR3 bases are TGTGCCACCAGTGAGGGACAGGGGTTGCATGAGCAGTTCTTC.

This clonotype came up a few times. The rearrangement links TRBV25-1 to TRBJ2-5, with a weak D call TRBD1 (5 bases). V was trimmed by 2 bases and J by 8 bases, leaving 12 bases between them. The CDR3 has 13 amino acids. Per the germline V gene, CDR1 is MGHDK and CDR2 is SYGVNS. For the CDR3, the DNA is TGTGCCAGCAGTGAACTTGACAGAAGTACCCAGTACTTC. Translating gives CASSELDRSTQYF.

The CDR3 reads CASSFYGDNEQFF. The DNA for the CDR3 is TGTGCCAGCAGCTTTTATGGAGACAATGAGCAGTTCTTC. The chain combines TRBV11-1 with TRBJ2-1; unclear D gene. Germline V CDR1 and CDR2: SGHAT, FQDESV (reference sequence). The CDR3 covers 13 residues. Between the trimmed V and J ends, which lost 3 bases and 5 bases, there was a span of 8 bases. Full variable domain (missing parts from reference TRBV11-1 and TRBJ2-1): EAEVAQSPRYKITEKSQAVAFWCDPISGHATLYWYRQILGQGPELLVQFQDESVVDDSQLPKDRFSAERLKGVDSTLKIQPAELGDSAMYLCASSFYGDNEQFFGPGTRLTVL.

The gene calls are TRBV20-1 and TRBJ2-7; TRBD1 matches at 9 bases. CDR1 is DFQATT and CDR2 is SNEGSKA in the germline V gene (reference sequence). The CDR3 consists of 15 residues. The trim removed 0 bases at V and 2 bases at J, leaving 5 bases unmatched. DNA for the CDR3: TGCAGTGCTAGAGACCCGGGACAGGGAGCCTACGAGCAGTACTTC. Its translation is CSARDPGQGAYEQYF.

V gene TRBV4-1 combines with J gene TRBJ2-1; TRBD2 agrees at 8 bases. From germline, CDR1 is MGHRA and CDR2 YSYEKL. This CDR3 is built from 19 residues. V lost 1 base and J lost 6; bases outside the gene matches: 17. DNA for the CDR3: TGCGCCAGCAGCCAAGCTCCCGATCCCAGCGGGAGCTGGCGCAATGAGCAGTTCTTC. Translation: CASSQAPDPSGSWRNEQFF.

This rearrangement joins TRBV7-8 to TRBJ2-7; no firm D call. The V end was cut by 8 bases, the J end by 5 bases, with 16 bases between. Germline V lookup: CDR1 SGHVS, CDR2 FQNEAQ. The length of the CDR3 is 13 residues. CDR3 bases: TGTGCCAGCGATCCTGATACTGGCGACGAGCAGTACTTC. Translating it yields CASDPDTGDEQYF.

V and J are TRBV15 and TRBJ2-5; D is unresolved. The J call may not be correct, given that the DNA end is closer to TRBJ2-1. The CDR3 loop spans 15 amino acids. CDR1 is LNHNV, CDR2 YYDKDF, per germline (reference sequence). The CDR3 loop reads CATGAVSDGNNEQFF. The CDR3 DNA follows: TGTGCCACCGGCGCGGTTTCAGATGGGAACAATGAGCAGTTCTTC.

The rearrangement links TRBV29-1 to TRBJ2-7; perhaps D is TRBD1 or TRBD2 (5 bases each). Trimming took 5 bases from V and 0 from J, leaving 14 bases between them. Germline loops: CDR1 SQVTM, CDR2 ANQGSEA. This CDR3 region has 14 residues. In DNA, the CDR3 is TGCAGCGTTTTTGACAGAGGGGCCTCCTACGAGCAGTACTTC. This encodes CSVFDRGASYEQYF.